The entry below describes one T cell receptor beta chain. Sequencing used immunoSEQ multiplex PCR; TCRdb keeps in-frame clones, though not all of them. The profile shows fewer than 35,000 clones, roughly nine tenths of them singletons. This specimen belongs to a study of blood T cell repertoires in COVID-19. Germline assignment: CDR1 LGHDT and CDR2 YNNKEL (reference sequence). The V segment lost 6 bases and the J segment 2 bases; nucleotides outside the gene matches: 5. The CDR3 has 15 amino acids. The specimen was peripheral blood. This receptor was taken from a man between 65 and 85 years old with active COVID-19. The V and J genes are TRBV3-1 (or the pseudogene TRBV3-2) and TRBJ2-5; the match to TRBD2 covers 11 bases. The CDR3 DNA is TGTGCCAGCAGGGCTAGCGGGGGGCTACAAGAGACCCAGTACTTC. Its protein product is CASRASGGLQETQYF.